This T cell receptor beta chain was captured in a study of blood T cell repertoires in COVID-19 (dated by TCRdb to the early 2020s). Describing the broader study: Samples covering the acute and convalescent phases of COVID-19 were provided by collaborators in the United States, Italy and Spain. The samples were drawn from two sources: the first 160 participants of the ongoing ImmuneRACE study, and 1,254 subjects contributed by 6 global collaborators. Where available, HLA class I and class II types were taken from metadata supplied by the sample provider and were not determined by assay-based typing. Subjects who had been exposed to COVID-19, were actively infected with it, or had recovered from it provided the deeply sampled blood TCRbeta repertoires that made up the dataset. A de-identified subject ID, COVID-19 status, age in years and sex were almost always included in the sample metadata. The repertoires were released in a freely available public database intended as a resource for research on the immune response to SARS-CoV-2. The material from the prospective study consisted of cDNA or gDNA derived from T cells, B-cell-depleted T cells, or PBMCs.

Notes on this clone: Its antigen is still unknown. Within one base of it there is no much larger clone, and no base qualities were kept.

At one collaborating source in Seattle, patients were enrolled during active infection and were followed longitudinally through the course of disease. Each collaborating institution followed its own protocols to collect whole blood in K2EDTA tubes. For TCRbeta analysis, collaborators shipped samples in one of three forms: frozen whole blood, isolated PBMCs, or DNA extracted from either of those sample types. The immunoSEQ Assay, a bias-controlled multiplex PCR, was used to amplify TCRbeta CDR3 regions from genomic DNA. The study's own analysis went as follows. Nucleated cell counts per sample were estimated from amplification of reference gene primers within the assay. To quantify the absolute abundance of each unique TCRbeta CDR3 rearrangement, sequence reads were collapsed and filtered. For each sample, productive Simpson clonality was calculated as the square root of Simpson's diversity index over productive rearrangements. TCRdb carries this immuneACCESS record with in-frame sequences only. Its versions omit some clonotypes, under half of them owing to an unresolved V gene in the studies checked, with the rest unexplained. V and J calls plus clone size are reproduced from that table; the DNA served to infer D and trimming. The sample contains a few hundred thousand clones, about nine tenths of them found a single time. Under 5% of the sample rests with the top ten.

The paper as a whole reports these results and caveats: Clinical and demographic metadata were provided uncurated, with the amount varying by source and participant.

Sequenced: peripheral blood. The clonotype was recovered from a woman aged 55-75 years with COVID-19, enrolled during active disease.

The CDR3 loop reads CASSPSPGLAGGLGYF. The DNA reads as follows: TGTGCCAGCAGCCCCAGCCCGGGACTAGCGGGGGGCTTGGGGTACTTC. The V and J genes are TRBV7-2 and TRBJ2-5; 15 of the junction bases match TRBD2. V trim: 5 bases; J trim: 13 bases; unmatched bases: 14. Counted from cysteine to phenylalanine, this CDR3 has 16 amino acids. CDR3 DNA is the only sequence kept; it has 48 bases, read in frame from the first base. Looking up the germline V gene yields CDR1 SGHTA and CDR2 FQGNSA.